This T cell receptor (beta chain) was identified during a study of T cells in Graves' hyperthyroidism and ophthalmopathy. What was amplified from RNA transcripts were TCR beta CDR3 regions. The TCR CDR3 was amplified in a first-round RT-PCR using the HTBI primer set. TCRdb analysed the multiplex PCR reads with MiXCR anew, one entry per CDR3 protein. This table holds some 560,000 distinct CDR3 sequences, 15% to 18% found once. Any patient presenting with uncontrolled infection, other autoimmune disease, pregnancy or lactation was left out. The CDR3 covers 10 residues. The V end was cut by 3 bases, the J end by 8 bases, with 5 bases between. Per germline, CDR1 SQVTM and CDR2 ANQGSEA. About this clonotype: Its antigen is still unknown.

The study's findings and limits: Researchers found most expanded thyroid clonotypes above 0.001 in blood as well.

This sequence originates from a woman aged 25-40 years with Graves' hyperthyroidism. Material: blood. V gene TRBV29-1 combines with J gene TRBJ2-1; unclear D gene. CDR3 sequence reads: CSVEWDEQFF. Here the CDR3 DNA reads TGCAGCGTTGAGTGGGATGAGCAGTTCTTC.